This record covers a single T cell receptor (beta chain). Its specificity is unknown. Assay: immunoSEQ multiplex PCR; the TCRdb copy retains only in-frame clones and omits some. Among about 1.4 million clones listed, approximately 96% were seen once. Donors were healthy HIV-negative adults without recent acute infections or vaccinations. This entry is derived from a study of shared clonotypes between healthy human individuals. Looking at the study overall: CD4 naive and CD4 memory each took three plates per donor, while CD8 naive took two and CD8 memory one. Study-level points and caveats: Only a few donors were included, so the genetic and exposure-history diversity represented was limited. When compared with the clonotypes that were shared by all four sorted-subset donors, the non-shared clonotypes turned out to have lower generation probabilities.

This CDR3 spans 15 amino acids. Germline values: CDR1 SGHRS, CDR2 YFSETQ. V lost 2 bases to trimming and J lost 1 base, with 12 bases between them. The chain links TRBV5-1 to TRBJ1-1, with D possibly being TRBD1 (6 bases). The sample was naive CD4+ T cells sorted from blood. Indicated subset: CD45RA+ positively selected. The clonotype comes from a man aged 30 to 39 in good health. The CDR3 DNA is TGCGCCAGCAGCTTTCAGGGGCGGGCGAACACTGAAGCTTTCTTT. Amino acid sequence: CASSFQGRANTEAFF.